The clone carrying this TCR beta chain was counted a few times. The target antigen is unknown. Primed by a sample-barcoded 5' primer and a J-beta primer mix, a second PCR proceeded for about 6 to 12 cycles. TCRdb ran MiXCR on the 5' RACE reads and lists one entry per CDR3 protein. Of 700,000 to 900,000 distinct CDR3 sequences detected, roughly 25% appear once; the ten largest clones hold over 2.5%. CDR3 length: 13 residues. V dropped 4 bases and J dropped 0 bases, with 4 bases sitting between them. Per germline, CDR1 SEHNR and CDR2 FQNEAQ (reference sequence). The sample belongs to a study of blood T cells in healthy people across ages. Findings and caveats of the study: TCR beta diversity correlated strongly with naive T cell percentage.

These data were also filed under a second study, of T cells of mothers and their children.

This TCR was recovered from a boy between 5 and 17 years old in good health. The material sequenced was blood. The chain joins TRBV7-9 to TRBJ1-3; no firm D call. CDR3 coding DNA: TGTGCCAGCAGCTCCTCCTCTGGAAACACCATATATTTT. Translated: CASSSSSGNTIYF.